Each of the 13 T cell receptor beta chains below was sequenced from the same sample in a study of shared T cell receptors in the human thymus. Here immunoSEQ multiplex PCR was the method, and the copy in TCRdb shows in-frame clones only, minus some. The data show 500,000 to 750,000 clones, approximately 87% seen once. Separately, the same data were catalogued under a study of human thymus T cells.

What was sequenced was thymocytes. Every receptor here comes from a boy under two years old with a congenital heart defect.

The chain couples TRBV28 to TRBJ2-2; tentatively, D is TRBD2 (5 bases). The germline CDR1 and CDR2 sequences are MDHEN and SYDVKM. The CDR3 contains 15 residues. The germline V and J ends were trimmed by 5 bases and 2 bases, with 12 bases remaining between them. The CDR3: CASSLYRENTGELFF. CDR3 nucleotides: TGTGCCAGCAGTCTCTACCGGGAAAACACCGGGGAGCTGTTTTTT.

The chain links TRBV5-5 to TRBJ2-1; 9 nucleotides line up with TRBD1. CDR1 is SGHKS and CDR2 is YYEKEE in the germline V gene (reference sequence). V lost 6 bases to trimming and J lost 8 bases; unmatched junction nucleotides: 9. The CDR3 is 14 amino acids. CDR3 coding DNA: TGTGCCAGCACCGGACAGGGGATTATGGATGAGCAGTTCTTC. Translation: CASTGQGIMDEQFF.

The chain links TRBV10-3 to TRBJ2-5; 9 bases are shared with TRBD2. Trimming at V came to 4 bases and at J to 4 bases, leaving 7 bases not matched to a gene. Germline values: CDR1 ENHRY, CDR2 SYGVKD. CDR3 length equals 15 residues. Written as DNA, the CDR3 is TGTGCCATCAGTGTAGGGAGCGGGAGGTTAGAGACCCAGTACTTC. Its protein is CAISVGSGRLETQYF.

The V call is TRBV30, the J call TRBJ2-7; 9 bases match TRBD2. Germline V lookup: CDR1 GTSNPN, CDR2 SVGIG (reference sequence). This CDR3 is 13 amino acids long. The V gene end was trimmed by 7 bases and the J gene end by 2 bases; junction bases not matched to a gene: 6. Here the CDR3 DNA reads TGTGCCTACTCAGGCGGGAGGGCCTACGAGCAGTACTTC. This translates into CAYSGGRAYEQYF.

The genes are TRBV15 and TRBJ1-2; 8 bases fit TRBD1. With V trimmed by 1 base and J by 5 bases, 9 bases remained unmatched. The CDR3 has 16 amino acids. The germline V gene encodes CDR1 LNHNV and CDR2 YYDKDF (reference sequence). The CDR3 DNA is TGTGCCACCAGCAGAGGTGGGACAGGAGATCTTTATGGCTACACCTTC. This codes for CATSRGGTGDLYGYTF.

The genes are TRBV29-1 and TRBJ2-1; D unresolved. This CDR3 comprises 14 residues. V lost 7 bases and J lost 4, with 17 bases in between. In germline, CDR1 is SQVTM, CDR2 ANQGSEA. CDR3 sequence reads: CSGFGWAGYNEQFF. CDR3 sequence (DNA): TGCAGCGGATTTGGTTGGGCCGGTTACAATGAGCAGTTCTTC.

The chain recombines TRBV4-3 with TRBJ2-1; perhaps TRBD1 as D (6 bases). Germline-derived CDR1 and CDR2 are LGHNA and YSLEER. The CDR3 totals 18 residues. V was trimmed by 0 bases and J by 5 bases, leaving 20 bases between them. The CDR3 region is CASSQEEVGTPSNNEQFF. The CDR3 nucleotides read TGCGCCAGCAGCCAAGAAGAGGTCGGGACACCGAGTAACAATGAGCAGTTCTTC.

The V gene is TRBV29-1, the J gene TRBJ2-1; TRBD1 agrees at 9 bases. From germline, CDR1 is SQVTM and CDR2 ANQGSEA. This CDR3 contains 17 residues. After removal of 3 bases from V and 0 bases from J, the junction contained 9 bases not matched to a gene. CDR3: CSVDPADRGSSYNEQFF. The CDR3 DNA reads as TGCAGCGTTGACCCCGCCGACAGGGGGAGCTCCTACAATGAGCAGTTCTTC.

The rearrangement uses TRBV5-6 and TRBJ2-7; the D is unclear. The CDR3 is 15 residues long. V lost 0 bases, J lost 3 bases, and 13 bases lay in between. Germline V CDR1 and CDR2: SGHDT, YYEEEE. The CDR3 DNA reads TGTGCCAGCAGCTTGGGGTGGTCCGAGTTCTACGAGCAGTACTTC. Protein: CASSLGWSEFYEQYF.

The gene calls are TRBV4-2 and TRBJ2-5; 8 bases match TRBD1. CDR1 is LGHNA, CDR2 YNFKEQ, per germline. The CDR3 spans 20 residues. The ends lost 1 base at V and 1 base at J; junction bases unmatched: 17. The CDR3 loop reads CASSQAHKRPAGGLQETQYF. CDR3 in DNA: TGTGCCAGCAGCCAAGCCCATAAGCGGCCGGCAGGGGGCCTCCAAGAGACCCAGTACTTC.

As for this clone: The sample holds other DNA sequences that translate to the same CDR3. The chain couples TRBV10-3 to TRBJ1-5, with a possible D match to TRBD1 (5 bases). There are 12 residues in the CDR3. V was trimmed by 6 bases and J by 5 bases, leaving 8 bases between them. The V gene's germline CDR1 is ENHRY and CDR2 SYGVKD. This CDR3 is CAISGGDQPQHF. The CDR3 coding sequence is TGTGCCATCAGCGGGGGGGATCAGCCCCAGCATTTT.

The chain uses TRBV7-8 and TRBJ2-2; 7 bases are shared with TRBD1. Germline assignment: CDR1 SGHVS and CDR2 FQNEAQ. The CDR3 runs 14 residues. The ends lost 11 bases at V and 0 bases at J; junction bases unmatched: 6. The CDR3 loop reads CASGRGPNTGELFF. Written as DNA, the CDR3 is TGTGCCTCCGGAAGGGGGCCGAACACCGGGGAGCTGTTTTTT. The full variable domain, its missing parts supplied by reference TRBV7-8 and TRBJ2-2, is GAGVSQSPRYKVAKRGQDVALRCDPISGHVSLFWYQQALGQGPEFLTYFQNEAQLDKSGLPSDRFFAERPEGSVSTLKIQRTQQEDSAVYLCASGRGPNTGELFFGEGSRLTVL.

The CDR3 region has the DNA TGTGCCAGCAGCAAACAACGGGGCAGGGGGCTACTATCTGGAAACACCATATATTTT. Its protein product is CASSKQRGRGLLSGNTIYF. J is TRBJ1-3 and V is TRBV7-8; 8 nucleotides match TRBD1. After removal of 5 bases from V and 1 base from J, the junction contained 16 bases not matched to a gene. The CDR3 consists of 19 residues. CDR1 SGHVS and CDR2 FQNEAQ come from the germline V gene.